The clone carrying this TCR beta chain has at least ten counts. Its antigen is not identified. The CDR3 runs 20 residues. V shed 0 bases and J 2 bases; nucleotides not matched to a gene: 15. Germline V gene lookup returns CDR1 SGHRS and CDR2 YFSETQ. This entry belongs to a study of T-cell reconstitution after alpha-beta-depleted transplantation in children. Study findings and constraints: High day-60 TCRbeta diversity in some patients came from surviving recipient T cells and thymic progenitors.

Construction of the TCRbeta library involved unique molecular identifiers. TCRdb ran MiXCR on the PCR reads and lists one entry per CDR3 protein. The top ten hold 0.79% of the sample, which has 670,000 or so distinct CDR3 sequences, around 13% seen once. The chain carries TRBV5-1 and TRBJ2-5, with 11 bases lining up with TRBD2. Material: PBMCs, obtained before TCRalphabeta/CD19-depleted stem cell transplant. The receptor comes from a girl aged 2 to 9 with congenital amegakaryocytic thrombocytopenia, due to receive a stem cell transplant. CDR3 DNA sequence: TGCGCCAGCAGCTTGGCCTCGAGTAGGTTAACTAGCGGGAGACAAGAGACCCAGTACTTC. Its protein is CASSLASSRLTSGRQETQYF.